This section outlines one T cell receptor (beta chain) sequence together with its context. The data were obtained in a study of blood T cell repertoires in COVID-19. On the study more broadly: Samples came from the United States, Italy and Spain, spanning acute and convalescent COVID-19. The analysed material was cDNA or gDNA that came from T cells, B-cell-depleted T cells, or PBMCs.

Study processing details: How many nucleated cells were present was estimated from reference gene primer amplification. Generated by immunoSEQ multiplex PCR, the TCRdb table keeps only in-frame clones and is missing some. V and J calls plus clone size are reproduced from that table; the DNA served to infer D and trimming. The table shows some 50,000 clones, with less than 95% occurring only once. J lost 4 bases, V lost 3 bases, and 5 bases had no gene match. Per the germline V gene, CDR1 is SGHRS and CDR2 is YFSETQ. CDR3 length: 14 residues. Sequences were obtained from peripheral blood. This chain uses TRBV5-1 with TRBJ1-2; 8 bases agree with TRBD1. The sequence was obtained from a man aged 35 to 55 with acute or convalescent COVID-19. This CDR3 is CASSSGQGVYGYTF. The CDR3 DNA reads TGCGCCAGCAGCTCCGGACAGGGAGTCTATGGCTACACCTTC.